The 19 T cell receptor beta chains in this list originate from one sample, sequenced in a study of T cell responses to AZD1222 COVID-19 vaccine. The data were produced by immunoSEQ multiplex PCR, yet TCRdb's version contains in-frame clones alone and is incomplete. The sample includes 150,000 to 200,000 clones, approximately 94% of them seen just once. The starting material was peripheral blood, obtained on day 0 of AZD1222 vaccination. These receptors came from an adult in good health.

The J gene is TRBJ2-7, the V gene TRBV4-1, with unresolved D. The CDR3 consists of 13 residues. Trimming took 9 bases from V and 0 from J, leaving 12 bases between them. CDR1 is MGHRA and CDR2 is YSYEKL in the germline V gene. CDR3 sequence: CASRPEDSYEQYF. The CDR3 DNA reads as TGCGCCAGTCGACCAGAGGACTCCTACGAGCAGTACTTC.

This clone was found once. V is TRBV5-1 and J is TRBJ2-3; 11 nucleotides align to TRBD2. V was clipped by 5 bases and J by 0 bases; unmatched bases: 5. Germline assignment: CDR1 SGHRS and CDR2 YFSETQ. This CDR3 is built from 16 residues. CDR3 loop: CASREGTSGSTDTQYF. The CDR3 DNA follows: TGCGCCAGCAGGGAGGGGACTAGCGGTAGCACAGATACGCAGTATTTT.

This clone was picked up a small number of times. Other DNA sequences in this sample translate to the same CDR3. The CDR3 sequence: CASSYRRSYEQYF. In nucleotides, the CDR3 is TGTGCCAGCAGTTACCGTAGGAGTTACGAGCAGTACTTC. The rearrangement uses TRBV6-5 and TRBJ2-7; D uncertain. Between the trimmed V and J ends, which lost 2 bases and 4 bases, there was a span of 9 bases. The CDR3 contains 13 residues. Germline CDR1 MNHEY, CDR2 SVGAGI.

This rearrangement joins TRBV2 to TRBJ1-1, with a possible D match to TRBD1 (5 bases). This CDR3 is 16 amino acids long. Trimming cost V 7 bases and J 0 bases, with 18 bases left between them. Germline V CDR1 and CDR2: SNHLY, FYNNEI. CDR3 protein: CASIKGQTIMNTEAFF. DNA for the CDR3: TGTGCCAGCATTAAGGGGCAAACGATCATGAACACTGAAGCTTTCTTT. Full variable domain (outside the CDR3, taken from reference TRBV2 and TRBJ1-1): EPEVTQTPSHQVTQMGQEVILRCVPISNHLYFYWYRQILGQKVEFLVSFYNNEISEKSEIFDDQFSVERPDGSNFTLKIRSTKLEDSAMYFCASIKGQTIMNTEAFFGQGTRLTVV.

The rearrangement joins TRBV27 to TRBJ1-6, with D unclear. Germline-derived CDR1 and CDR2 are MNHEY and SMNVEV (reference sequence). This CDR3 is 16 amino acids long. V lost 1 base to trimming and J lost 7 bases, with 14 bases between them. The CDR3 DNA follows: TGTGCCAGCAGTTTATATGCGGGTCCAGACAATTCACCCCTCCACTTT. As protein: CASSLYAGPDNSPLHF.

The rearrangement joins TRBV11-3 to TRBJ2-7; unclear D gene. The germline V gene has CDR1 SGHNT and CDR2 YENEEA. The length of the CDR3 is 13 residues. V dropped 0 bases and J dropped 2 bases, with 5 bases sitting between them. In nucleotides, the CDR3 is TGTGCCAGCAGCTTAGAGGCCACCTACGAGCAGTACTTC. Its translation: CASSLEATYEQYF.

The chain employs TRBV11-3 and TRBJ2-3; D is ambiguous. CDR1 is SGHNT, CDR2 YENEEA, per germline. The CDR3 consists of 12 residues. V was trimmed by 2 bases and J by 6 bases, leaving 6 bases between them. The CDR3 loop reads CASSLSDDTQYF. As DNA, the CDR3 is TGTGCCAGCAGCTTAAGCGACGATACGCAGTATTTT.

The V call is TRBV11-1, the J call TRBJ2-1; 7 bases are a match to TRBD2. CDR3 length equals 16 residues. The ends lost 1 base at V and 0 bases at J; junction bases unmatched: 3. Looked up from germline, CDR1 is SGHAT and CDR2 is FQDESV (reference sequence). The CDR3 here is CASSLEGGSSYNEQFF. The CDR3 DNA is TGTGCCAGCAGCTTAGAGGGCGGGAGCTCCTACAATGAGCAGTTCTTC. The full variable domain, with the rest looked up from reference TRBV11-1 and TRBJ2-1, is EAEVAQSPRYKITEKSQAVAFWCDPISGHATLYWYRQILGQGPELLVQFQDESVVDDSQLPKDRFSAERLKGVDSTLKIQPAELGDSAMYLCASSLEGGSSYNEQFFGPGTRLTVL.

The chain uses TRBV7-9 and TRBJ2-7; D unresolved. The ends were cut back, 7 bases at V and 6 bases at J, with 16 bases in the middle. The CDR3 runs to 13 residues. CDR1 and CDR2 from the germline V gene are SEHNR and FQNEAQ (reference sequence). CDR3 region: CASTGTAPSEQYF. The CDR3 DNA is TGTGCCAGCACCGGAACAGCCCCTTCCGAGCAGTACTTC.

The V gene is TRBV7-2, the J gene TRBJ2-3; perhaps TRBD1 as D (5 bases). From germline, CDR1 is SGHTA and CDR2 FQGNSA. V was cut by 1 base and J by 6 bases, with 8 bases left in between. The CDR3 spans 13 residues. The CDR3 spells CASSLGPGDTQYF. The CDR3 coding sequence is TGTGCCAGCAGCTTAGGGCCAGGGGATACGCAGTATTTT.

This chain links TRBV5-1 with TRBJ2-2; a possible D gene is TRBD2 (6 bases). Germline CDR1 reads SGHRS; CDR2 reads YFSETQ. The CDR3 loop spans 15 amino acids. The ends were cut back, 4 bases at V and 5 bases at J, with 15 bases in the middle. In DNA form, the CDR3 reads TGCGCCAGCAGCCCTCGTACGGGGGATACCGGGGAGCTGTTTTTT. Amino acid sequence: CASSPRTGDTGELFF.

V gene TRBV10-3 combines with J gene TRBJ2-7; 7 bases agree with TRBD1. Trimming took 3 bases from V and 1 from J; bases not matched to a gene: 3. The CDR3 has 14 residues. The germline gives CDR1 ENHRY, CDR2 SYGVKD. The CDR3 is CAISEKGQSYEQYF. The CDR3 coding sequence is TGTGCCATCAGTGAAAAGGGACAGTCCTACGAGCAGTACTTC.

The V and J genes are TRBV10-2 and TRBJ2-7, with D perhaps TRBD2 (6 bases). CDR1 and CDR2 (germline): WSHSY, SAAADI. This CDR3 is 15 amino acids long. V was cut by 4 bases and J by 3 bases, with 16 bases left in between. CDR3 sequence (DNA): TGCGCCAGCAGTGTGGGGGGAACCCCCAGCTACGAGCAGTACTTC. Amino acid sequence: CASSVGGTPSYEQYF.

The V gene is TRBV7-9, the J gene TRBJ2-7, with TRBD2 matching over 12 bases. V lost 2 bases to trimming and J lost 3 bases; unmatched junction nucleotides: 5. The CDR3 is made up of 16 amino acids. Germline CDR1 is SEHNR and CDR2 is FQNEAQ (reference sequence). The CDR3 nucleotides read TGTGCCAGCAGCTTAAAAGGGACTAGCGGGCACTACGAGCAGTACTTC. It codes for CASSLKGTSGHYEQYF.

This chain connects TRBV6-5 to TRBJ2-7, with 8 bases fitting TRBD1. Looked up from germline, CDR1 is MNHEY and CDR2 is SVGAGI. The CDR3 is 15 residues long. The J segment lost 5 bases and the V segment lost 6 bases, leaving 12 bases of the junction unmatched. The DNA for the CDR3 is TGTGCCAGCAGGAGCCAGGACAGGGCAGGGAACGAGCAGTACTTC. Translating it yields CASRSQDRAGNEQYF.

This chain links TRBV18 with TRBJ2-7; 7 nucleotides align to TRBD1. Germline lookup yields CDR1 KGHSH and CDR2 LQKENI. V was pared by 5 bases and J by 2 bases, with 9 bases of the junction left unmatched. The CDR3 consists of 15 residues. The CDR3 is CASSEGLQGTYEQYF. The CDR3 nucleotides read TGTGCCAGCTCAGAGGGTTTACAGGGGACCTACGAGCAGTACTTC. Supplemented by reference TRBV18 and TRBJ2-7, the full variable domain reads NAGVMQNPRHLVRRRGQEARLRCSPMKGHSHVYWYRQLPEEGLKFMVYLQKENIIDESGMPKERFSAEFPKEGPSILRIQQVVRGDSAAYFCASSEGLQGTYEQYFGPGTRLTVT.

The chain recombines TRBV19 with TRBJ1-1, with D hard to call. The CDR3 is 14 residues long. The germline V gene has CDR1 LNHDA and CDR2 SQIVND (reference sequence). Trimming pared 1 base from V and 2 bases from J, leaving 8 bases between. The CDR3 DNA reads TGTGCCAGTAGTATAGGGTCACACAACACTGAAGCTTTCTTT. Protein: CASSIGSHNTEAFF.

In this sample, this clone turned up a few times. The gene calls are TRBV4-1 and TRBJ2-1; no clear D. CDR3 length: 16 residues. Germline CDR1 reads MGHRA; CDR2 reads YSYEKL. The V and J ends lost 0 bases and 4 bases respectively, with 13 bases between them. In nucleotides, the CDR3 is TGCGCCAGCAGCCAAGAGGGAATCATCCCGTACAATGAGCAGTTCTTC. Protein product: CASSQEGIIPYNEQFF.

This clone was found once. This sequence joins TRBV6-5 and TRBJ1-2; tentatively, D is TRBD1 (5 bases). This CDR3 spans 14 amino acids. V dropped 5 bases and J dropped 7 bases, with 17 bases sitting between them. CDR1 is MNHEY, CDR2 SVGAGI, per germline. CDR3 coding DNA: TGTGCCAGCAGTCCCGAGGTAGGGGTTGCTGGCTACACCTTC. Protein product: CASSPEVGVAGYTF.